This T cell receptor beta chain was identified during a study of OX40 agonist ivuxolimab in advanced cancers. The CDR3 runs 15 residues. The germline gives CDR1 MNHEY, CDR2 SVGAGI. V gave up 0 bases and J gave up 0 bases, with 9 bases separating them. The table came from immunoSEQ multiplex PCR; TCRdb's copy has only in-frame clones and leaves some out. Of approximately 70,000 clones in the sample, approximately 92% were seen once. This rearrangement joins TRBV6-5 to TRBJ2-7; D unresolved. This receptor was obtained from an adult with an advanced solid tumor such as melanoma, head and neck, liver or kidney cancer. The sequences come from CD4+ or CD8+ T cells sorted from blood, collected in a trial of the OX40 agonist ivuxolimab. In nucleotides, the CDR3 is TGTGCCAGCAGTTACTCGAGGCGGCTCTCCTACGAGCAGTACTTC. The encoded protein is CASSYSRRLSYEQYF.